This TCR beta chain was sequenced in a study of blood T cell repertoires in COVID-19. Study-wide context: COVID-19 samples, acute and convalescent, were from the United States, Italy and Spain.

The CDR3 is made up of 15 amino acids. Germline V gives CDR1 MNHEY, CDR2 SVGAGI. After removal of 6 bases from V and 7 bases from J, the junction contained 13 bases not matched to a gene. The age range of participants was about 18 to 95 years, with residence in about two dozen US areas. Under the authors' procedure: Amplified reference gene primers provided the basis for estimating nucleated cell counts. TCRdb's copy holds only in-frame clones and misses some; the assay was immunoSEQ multiplex PCR. Clonal size and the V and J genes are those of that table, whereas D and trimming came from the DNA. The sample carries a few hundred thousand clones, 90% recorded once.

The chain recombines TRBV6-5 with TRBJ1-2; the match to TRBD1 covers 8 bases. Sample: PBMCs or T cells enriched from blood (not recorded which). The TCR sequence derives from a woman younger than 30 with acute COVID-19. CDR3 residues: CASRRAGGAISGYTF. The CDR3 DNA sequence: TGTGCCAGCAGACGTGCAGGGGGCGCGATTTCTGGCTACACCTTC.